These T cell receptor beta chains were read from a single sample in a study of T cells of healthy individuals. TCRdb analysed the 5' RACE reads with MiXCR anew, one entry per CDR3 protein. Of nearly 100,000 distinct CDR3 sequences listed, roughly 15% are singletons. These receptors originate from a human donor in good health. Both conserved end residues are trimmed from each CDR3. Each record gives: J gene, V gene, CDR3 length, CDR3 protein.

j_gene: TRBJ2-5
v_gene: TRBV6-2/TRBV6-3
len: 11
CDR3aa: ASGSGPPETQY

j_gene: TRBJ2-3
v_gene: TRBV24-1
len: 17
CDR3aa: ATSDPFLGNRGYTDTQY

j_gene: TRBJ2-7
v_gene: TRBV6-6
len: 14
CDR3aa: ASSPFPGQGTYEQY

j_gene: TRBJ2-3
v_gene: TRBV5-1
len: 17
CDR3aa: ASSLAGTSGTYSTDTQY

j_gene: TRBJ2-7
v_gene: TRBV28
len: 13
CDR3aa: ASSSTGGVLREQY

j_gene: TRBJ2-2
v_gene: TRBV20-1
len: 12
CDR3aa: SAPVGSGGGELF

j_gene: TRBJ1-1
v_gene: TRBV15
len: 13
CDR3aa: ATSRVGQRNTEAF

j_gene: TRBJ2-5
v_gene: TRBV11-1
len: 14
CDR3aa: ASSRRTVGVLETQY

j_gene: TRBJ1-5
v_gene: TRBV6-5
len: 14
CDR3aa: ASSYSAVSRDQPQH

j_gene: TRBJ2-4
v_gene: TRBV19
len: 10
CDR3aa: ASVGNRGIQY

j_gene: TRBJ1-5
v_gene: TRBV30
len: 11
CDR3aa: AWKGQGSQPQH

j_gene: TRBJ2-1
v_gene: TRBV20-1
len: 11
CDR3aa: SASLAGDNEQF

j_gene: TRBJ2-1
v_gene: TRBV28
len: 16
CDR3aa: ASSLGASGRPAYNEQF

j_gene: TRBJ1-1
v_gene: TRBV7-2
len: 12
CDR3aa: ASSSRTGASEAF

j_gene: TRBJ2-7
v_gene: TRBV27
len: 12
CDR3aa: ASRGRMSSYEQY

j_gene: TRBJ2-7
v_gene: TRBV6-5
len: 13
CDR3aa: ASSKLQGFTYEQY

j_gene: TRBJ1-1
v_gene: TRBV15
len: 13
CDR3aa: ATSSAFHETTEAF

j_gene: TRBJ2-1
v_gene: TRBV7-8
len: 11
CDR3aa: ASSFYPYNEQF

j_gene: TRBJ2-7
v_gene: TRBV20-1
len: 12
CDR3aa: SAFASTRPNEQY

j_gene: TRBJ1-5
v_gene: TRBV7-9
len: 13
CDR3aa: ASSFTGENNQPQH

j_gene: TRBJ1-1
v_gene: TRBV6-2/TRBV6-3
len: 13
CDR3aa: ASSYPDSLNTEAF

j_gene: TRBJ1-1
v_gene: TRBV6-6
len: 11
CDR3aa: ASSHIQNTEAF

j_gene: TRBJ2-7
v_gene: TRBV20-1
len: 9
CDR3aa: SARGTYEQY

j_gene: TRBJ2-2
v_gene: TRBV10-3
len: 14
CDR3aa: AISEAGAVNTGELF

j_gene: TRBJ1-4
v_gene: TRBV29-1
len: 11
CDR3aa: SVILATNEKLF

j_gene: TRBJ2-5
v_gene: TRBV24-1
len: 13
CDR3aa: ATSDPREYEETQY

j_gene: TRBJ2-2
v_gene: TRBV5-1
len: 15
CDR3aa: ASSPRGQGPQSGELF

j_gene: TRBJ1-6
v_gene: TRBV15
len: 12
CDR3aa: ATSRDRGNSPLH

j_gene: TRBJ2-1
v_gene: TRBV7-9
len: 14
CDR3aa: ASSSQEGAWRNEQF

j_gene: TRBJ1-1
v_gene: TRBV20-1
len: 11
CDR3aa: SARQDTNTEAF

j_gene: TRBJ2-5
v_gene: TRBV5-1
len: 15
CDR3aa: ASSLAVVAENQETQY

j_gene: TRBJ2-2
v_gene: TRBV20-1
len: 10
CDR3aa: SGLAYTGELF

j_gene: TRBJ2-1
v_gene: TRBV29-1
len: 14
CDR3aa: SAGGLRGDRYNEQF

j_gene: TRBJ2-1
v_gene: TRBV10-3
len: 14
CDR3aa: AIRGLAGGGYNEQF

j_gene: TRBJ2-5
v_gene: TRBV7-2
len: 16
CDR3aa: ASSQIGTGLGLVETQY

j_gene: TRBJ2-3
v_gene: TRBV3-1
len: 11
CDR3aa: ASSTRRADTQY

j_gene: TRBJ2-7
v_gene: TRBV19
len: 12
CDR3aa: ASSIGIGPYEQY

j_gene: TRBJ2-7
v_gene: TRBV28
len: 13
CDR3aa: ASSVPGQGGGEQY

j_gene: TRBJ2-5
v_gene: TRBV12-3/TRBV12-4
len: 12
CDR3aa: ASSPGQARETQY

j_gene: TRBJ1-1
v_gene: TRBV29-1
len: 14
CDR3aa: SAALPPTGLNTEAF